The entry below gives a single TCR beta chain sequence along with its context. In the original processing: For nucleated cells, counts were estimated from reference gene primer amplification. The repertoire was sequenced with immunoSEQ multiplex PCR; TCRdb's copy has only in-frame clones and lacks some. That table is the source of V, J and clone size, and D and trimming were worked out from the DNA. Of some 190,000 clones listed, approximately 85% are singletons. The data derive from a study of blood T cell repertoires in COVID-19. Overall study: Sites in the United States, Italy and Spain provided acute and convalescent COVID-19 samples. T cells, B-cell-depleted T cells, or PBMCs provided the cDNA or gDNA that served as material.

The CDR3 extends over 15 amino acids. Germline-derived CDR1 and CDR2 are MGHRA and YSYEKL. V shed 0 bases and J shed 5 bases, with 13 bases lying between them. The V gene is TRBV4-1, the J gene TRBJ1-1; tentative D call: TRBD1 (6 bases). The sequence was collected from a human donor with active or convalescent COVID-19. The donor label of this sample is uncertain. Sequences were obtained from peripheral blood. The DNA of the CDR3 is TGCGCCAGCAGCCAAGATCCGGGCAGGGGTACTGAAGCTTTCTTT. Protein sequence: CASSQDPGRGTEAFF.